Presented here are 11 T cell receptor beta chains from one specimen sequenced in a study of blood T cells in healthy people across ages. Then a second PCR, running about 6 to 12 cycles, was carried out with a sample-barcoded 5' primer and a J-beta primer mix. Via MiXCR, TCRdb re-called the 5' RACE reads, giving one row per CDR3 protein. The sample lists over a million distinct CDR3 sequences, approximately 25% occurring once. These data are also associated with another study on T cells of mothers and their children.

The sequencing sample was made of blood. The receptors come from a girl aged 2 to 10 in good health.

The chain links TRBV3-1 to TRBJ1-1; D is undetermined. Trimming cost V 1 base and J 4 bases, with 10 bases left between them. Germline V lookup: CDR1 LGHDT, CDR2 YNNKEL (reference sequence). This CDR3 has 14 residues. The CDR3 region has the DNA TGTGCCAGCAGCCAAGTGAGCTCCGGCACTGAAGCTTTCTTT. Its protein product is CASSQVSSGTEAFF.

CDR3 DNA sequence: TGTGCCAGCAGCTTCCCCACAGGTCAAGAGACCCAGTACTTC. Translated, it gives CASSFPTGQETQYF. The chain joins TRBV7-2 to TRBJ2-5; D perhaps matches TRBD1 (5 bases). The CDR3 extends over 14 amino acids. Trimming removed 3 bases from V and 2 bases from J, with 10 bases in between. In germline, CDR1 is SGHTA, CDR2 FQGNSA.

V is TRBV6-2 or TRBV6-3 and J is TRBJ1-6; D gene unclear. V was pared by 8 bases and J by 7 bases, with 12 bases between. Germline V gives CDR1 MNHEY, CDR2 SVGEGT. The CDR3 is made up of 13 amino acids. DNA for the CDR3: TGTGCCAGCCAGCGGCAGCTAAATTCACCCCTCCACTTT. Residues: CASQRQLNSPLHF.

This clonotype was found once. V is TRBV7-9 and J is TRBJ2-7, with a weak D call TRBD1 (5 bases). The CDR3 sequence is 13 residues long. The germline V gene has CDR1 SEHNR and CDR2 FQNEAQ (reference sequence). Trimming removed 4 bases from V and 5 bases from J, with 12 bases in between. CDR3 in amino acids: CASSSLEGDEQYF. The CDR3 nucleotides read TGTGCCAGCAGCTCACTGGAAGGGGACGAGCAGTACTTC.

The rearrangement links TRBV7-8 to TRBJ2-1; D is unclear. Between the trimmed V and J ends, which lost 4 bases and 2 bases, there was a span of 15 bases. The CDR3 spans 16 residues. In germline, CDR1 is SGHVS, CDR2 FQNEAQ. CDR3: CASSSPGSQAYNEQFF. DNA of the CDR3: TGTGCCAGCAGCTCTCCCGGTAGCCAAGCCTACAATGAGCAGTTCTTC.

The rearrangement joins TRBV2 to TRBJ1-2; unclear D gene. Trimming took off 6 bases at V and 0 bases at J, with 8 bases between the two ends. Germline V gene sequence: CDR1 SNHLY, CDR2 FYNNEI. This CDR3 is built from 13 residues. CDR3 region: CASRDGANYGYTF. The CDR3 nucleotides read TGTGCCAGCAGGGACGGAGCTAACTATGGCTACACCTTC.

This clonotype was seen only a few times. The V call is TRBV6-1, the J call TRBJ2-5; unclear D gene. This CDR3 is built from 12 residues. The V end lost 1 base, the J end lost 1 base, and 1 base lay between the germline ends. Germline-derived CDR1 and CDR2 are MNHNS and SASEGT. CDR3 nucleotide sequence: TGTGCCAGCAGTGAAGTCCAAGAGACCCAGTACTTC. Translation gives CASSEVQETQYF.

In its sample, this clonotype was seen a few times. This chain joins TRBV7-6 and TRBJ2-3; no firm D call. This CDR3 comprises 16 residues. The germline V gene encodes CDR1 SGHVS and CDR2 FNYEAQ. V lost 2 bases and J 1 base, leaving 13 bases between the germline ends. CDR3 loop: CASSLSGLMGTDTQYF. CDR3 coding DNA: TGTGCCAGCAGCTTATCCGGGCTGATGGGCACAGATACGCAGTATTTT.

In its sample, this clonotype was seen a few times. The rearrangement uses TRBV6-5 and TRBJ2-7, with D perhaps matching TRBD2 (5 bases). The germline V and J ends were trimmed by 5 bases and 6 bases, with 17 bases remaining between them. Germline values: CDR1 MNHEY, CDR2 SVGAGI. The CDR3 loop spans 14 amino acids. The CDR3 DNA follows: TGTGCCAGCAGTGGACTCCTTGGTAGGCGCGAGCAGTACTTC. Its protein is CASSGLLGRREQYF.

This clonotype was counted between two and nine times. The chain joins TRBV5-1 to TRBJ2-7; no definite D call. There are 15 residues in the CDR3. Trimming shortened V by 0 bases and J by 2 bases, and 12 bases separated the two germline ends. CDR1 and CDR2 from the germline V gene are SGHRS and YFSETQ. Here the CDR3 DNA reads TGCGCCAGCAGCTTGGAGGCACCTTCAGCCTACGAGCAGTACTTC. Its translation: CASSLEAPSAYEQYF.

The table lists this clonotype with a few counts. This sequence joins TRBV7-8 and TRBJ2-5, with D perhaps matching TRBD2 (5 bases). V was shortened by 5 bases and J by 4 bases, with 23 bases between the two germline ends. The CDR3 contains 17 residues. CDR1 SGHVS and CDR2 FQNEAQ come from the germline V gene. This CDR3 is CASSLHSPALVAETQYF. The CDR3, as DNA: TGTGCCAGCAGCCTCCACAGTCCGGCACTAGTTGCAGAGACCCAGTACTTC.